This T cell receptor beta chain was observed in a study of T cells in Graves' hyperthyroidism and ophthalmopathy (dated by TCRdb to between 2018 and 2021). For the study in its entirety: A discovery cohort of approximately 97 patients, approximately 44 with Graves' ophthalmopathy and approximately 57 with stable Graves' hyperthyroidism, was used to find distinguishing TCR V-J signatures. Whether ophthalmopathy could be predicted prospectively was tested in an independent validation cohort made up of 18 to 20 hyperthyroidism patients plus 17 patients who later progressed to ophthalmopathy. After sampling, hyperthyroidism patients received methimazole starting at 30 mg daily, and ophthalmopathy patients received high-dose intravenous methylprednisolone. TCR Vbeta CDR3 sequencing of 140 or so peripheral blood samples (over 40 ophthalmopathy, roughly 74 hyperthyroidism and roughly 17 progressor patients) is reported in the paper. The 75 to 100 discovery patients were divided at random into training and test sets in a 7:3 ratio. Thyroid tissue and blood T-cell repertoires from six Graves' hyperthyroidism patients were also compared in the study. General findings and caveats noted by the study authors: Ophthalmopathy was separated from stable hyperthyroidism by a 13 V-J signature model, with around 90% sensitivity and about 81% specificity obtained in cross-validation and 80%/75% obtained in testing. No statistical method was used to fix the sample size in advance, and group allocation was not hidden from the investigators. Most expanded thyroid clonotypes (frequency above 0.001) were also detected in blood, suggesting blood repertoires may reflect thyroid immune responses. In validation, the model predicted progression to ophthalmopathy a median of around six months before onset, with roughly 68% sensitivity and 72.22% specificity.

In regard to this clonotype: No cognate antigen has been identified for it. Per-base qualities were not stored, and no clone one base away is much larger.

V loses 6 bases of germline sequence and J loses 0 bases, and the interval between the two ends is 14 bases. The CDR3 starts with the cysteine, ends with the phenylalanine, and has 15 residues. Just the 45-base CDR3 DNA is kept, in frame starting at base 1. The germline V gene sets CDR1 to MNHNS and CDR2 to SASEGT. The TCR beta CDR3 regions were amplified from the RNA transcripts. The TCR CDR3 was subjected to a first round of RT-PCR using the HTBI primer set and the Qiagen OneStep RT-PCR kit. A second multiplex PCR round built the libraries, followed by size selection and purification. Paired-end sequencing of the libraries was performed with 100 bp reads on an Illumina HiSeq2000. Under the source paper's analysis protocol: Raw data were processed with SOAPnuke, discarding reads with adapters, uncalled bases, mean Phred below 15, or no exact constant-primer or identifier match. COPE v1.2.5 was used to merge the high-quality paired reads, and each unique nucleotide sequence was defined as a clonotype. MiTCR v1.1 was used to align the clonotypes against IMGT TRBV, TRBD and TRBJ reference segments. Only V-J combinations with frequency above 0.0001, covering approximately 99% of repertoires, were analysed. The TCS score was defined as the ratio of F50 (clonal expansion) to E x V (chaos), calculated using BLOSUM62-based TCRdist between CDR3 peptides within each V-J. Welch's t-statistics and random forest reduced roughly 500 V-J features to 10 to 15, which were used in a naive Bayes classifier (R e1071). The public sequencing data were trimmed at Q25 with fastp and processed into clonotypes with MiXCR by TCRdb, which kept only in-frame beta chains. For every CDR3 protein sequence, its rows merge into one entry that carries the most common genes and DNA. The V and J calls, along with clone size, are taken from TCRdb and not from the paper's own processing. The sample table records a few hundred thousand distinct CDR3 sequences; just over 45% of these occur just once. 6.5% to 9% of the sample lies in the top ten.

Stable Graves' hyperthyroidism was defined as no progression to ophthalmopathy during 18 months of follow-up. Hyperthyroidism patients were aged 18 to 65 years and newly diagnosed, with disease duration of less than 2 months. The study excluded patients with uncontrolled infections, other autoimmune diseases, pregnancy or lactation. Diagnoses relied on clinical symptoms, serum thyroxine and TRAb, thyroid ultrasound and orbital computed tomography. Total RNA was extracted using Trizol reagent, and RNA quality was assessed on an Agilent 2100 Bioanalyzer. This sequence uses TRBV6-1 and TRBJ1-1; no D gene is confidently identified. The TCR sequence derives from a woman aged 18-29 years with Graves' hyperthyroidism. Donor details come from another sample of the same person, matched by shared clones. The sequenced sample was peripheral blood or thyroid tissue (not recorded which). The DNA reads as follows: TGTGCCAGCAGCTTGGCCCTGGCCCTGAACACTGAAGCTTTCTTT. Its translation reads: CASSLALALNTEAFF.